This T cell receptor beta chain was identified during a study of shared clonotypes between healthy human individuals. Sequencing was performed with immunoSEQ multiplex PCR; in TCRdb, only in-frame clones are kept and a portion is missing. The sample shows roughly 600,000 clones, 95% to 98% of them seen only once. CD8 cells regarded as naive lacked CD45RO, were positively chosen for CCR7, and omitted terminally differentiated effector memory CD45RA+ cells. Sequencing was carried out using naive CD8+ T cells sorted from blood. The TCR originated in a man under 40 in good health.

The CDR3 region has the DNA TGTGCCAGCAGCAAAAACCGGGACAGGGGGCGCGGCAATCAGCCCCAGCATTTT. As protein: CASSKNRDRGRGNQPQHF. The rearrangement uses TRBV21-1 and TRBJ1-5; no check of the table's D call, TRBD1, against the DNA was made. TRBV21-1 is a pseudogene locus. CDR3 length equals 18 residues.